Below, 17 T cell receptor beta chains from the same sample are listed, as sequenced in a study of response to subunit inactivated influenza vaccine. TCRdb independently ran MiXCR on the RT-PCR reads; one entry per CDR3 protein. Of about 530,000 distinct CDR3 sequences listed, 12% were seen once; the top ten hold roughly 10%. The sequences come from PBMCs from blood, collected on the day of vaccination. The receptor source for this set is a man aged 45 to 65 who received an inactivated influenza vaccine.

This chain uses TRBV20-1 with TRBJ2-1; a possible D gene is TRBD2 (6 bases). The CDR3 contains 16 residues. CDR1 DFQATT and CDR2 SNEGSKA come from the germline V gene (reference sequence). V was clipped by 5 bases and J by 0 bases, with 17 bases between them. The CDR3 protein is CSAREQGGLSYNEQFF. Here the CDR3 DNA reads TGCAGTGCTCGGGAACAAGGAGGGCTCTCCTACAATGAGCAGTTCTTC.

In this sample, this clonotype turned up a few times. This rearrangement joins TRBV4-2 to TRBJ2-3; D uncertain. The CDR3 extends over 16 amino acids. Trimming took 0 bases from V and 1 from J, leaving 11 bases between them. CDR1 is LGHNA and CDR2 is YNFKEQ in the germline V gene. The CDR3 region is CASSQDLSLGTDTQYF. The DNA of the CDR3 is TGTGCCAGCAGCCAAGACCTCTCCCTCGGCACAGATACGCAGTATTTT.

This clonotype occurred a few times. The rearrangement links TRBV15 to TRBJ1-6; no clear D. Germline CDR1 LNHNV, CDR2 YYDKDF (reference sequence). V lost 1 base to trimming and J lost 5 bases, with 3 bases between them. The CDR3 has 13 residues. CDR3 nucleotide sequence: TGTGCCACCAGCAGAGCGAATAATTCACCCCTCCACTTT. This encodes CATSRANNSPLHF.

This clonotype was recorded many times. This chain connects TRBV28 to TRBJ2-7; TRBD1 aligns across 9 bases. Germline V gives CDR1 MDHEN, CDR2 SYDVKM. The junction had 8 bases not matched to a gene; V was cut back by 4 bases and J by 7 bases. The CDR3 is made up of 14 amino acids. CDR3 sequence reads: CASSSIFGTGEQYF. DNA of the CDR3: TGTGCCAGCAGTTCTATTTTCGGGACAGGGGAGCAGTACTTC.

The sample holds a few counts of this clonotype. This sequence joins TRBV4-1 and TRBJ1-5; 7 positions match TRBD1. Germline loops: CDR1 MGHRA, CDR2 YSYEKL. With 1 base clipped from V and 4 bases from J, the junction kept 7 bases outside the gene matches. The CDR3 consists of 16 residues. CDR3 amino acids: CASSQGSRGLNQPQHF. DNA for the CDR3: TGCGCCAGCAGCCAAGGATCCAGGGGGTTAAATCAGCCCCAGCATTTT.

The table lists this clonotype with many counts. V is TRBV12-3 or TRBV12-4 and J is TRBJ2-1; 7 positions match TRBD2. V dropped 8 bases and J dropped 3; count of bases not matched to a gene: 7. This CDR3 region has 14 residues. The CDR3 coding sequence is TGTGCCAGCCAAGAAAGCGGGAACTACAATGAGCAGTTCTTC. Encoded protein: CASQESGNYNEQFF.

The chain recombines TRBV20-1 with TRBJ1-1; 8 positions agree with TRBD1. From germline, CDR1 is DFQATT and CDR2 SNEGSKA (reference sequence). The CDR3 contains 13 residues. V was pared by 0 bases and J by 9 bases, with 6 bases of the junction left unmatched. Written as DNA, the CDR3 is TGCAGTGCTAGAGAAGTAGGGGACAGGAAAGCTTTCTTT. Translated, it gives CSAREVGDRKAFF.

This clonotype was seen repeatedly, ten times or more. The J gene is TRBJ2-7, the V gene TRBV5-1; no reliable D call. V lost 2 bases and J 2 bases, leaving 11 bases between the germline ends. Germline CDR1 and CDR2: SGHRS and YFSETQ. The CDR3 contains 14 residues. The CDR3 loop is CASSLWTGTYEQYF. CDR3 nucleotide sequence: TGCGCCAGCAGCTTATGGACGGGTACCTACGAGCAGTACTTC.

The rearrangement uses TRBV6-1 and TRBJ1-2; D is perhaps TRBD1 (5 bases). CDR3 size: 14 residues. V was shortened by 5 bases and J by 6 bases, with 16 bases between the two germline ends. The germline V gene has CDR1 MNHNS and CDR2 SASEGT. The DNA of the CDR3 is TGTGCCAGCAGTCTCTACAGGAGGGATCATGGCTACACCTTC. As protein: CASSLYRRDHGYTF.

The V call is TRBV7-2, the J call TRBJ2-6; no definite D call. CDR1 SGHTA and CDR2 FQGNSA come from the germline V gene. This CDR3 contains 17 residues. The ends were cut back, 7 bases at V and 0 bases at J, with 16 bases in the middle. The CDR3 DNA reads as TGTGCCAGCAAGACACAACACGTACTCTCTGGGGCCAACGTCCTGACTTTC. This translates into CASKTQHVLSGANVLTF. Full variable domain (rest looked up from reference TRBV7-2 and TRBJ2-6): GAGVSQSPSNKVTEKGKDVELRCDPISGHTALYWYRQSLGQGLEFLIYFQGNSAPDKSGLPSDRFSAERTGGSVSTLTIQRTQQEDSAVYLCASKTQHVLSGANVLTFGAGSRLTVL.

The V and J genes are TRBV11-1 and TRBJ2-5; D is possibly TRBD2 (6 bases). Trimming pared 5 bases from V and 1 base from J, leaving 14 bases between. Germline-derived CDR1 and CDR2 are SGHAT and FQDESV (reference sequence). This CDR3 spans 15 amino acids. The CDR3 DNA sequence: TGTGCCAGCAGCCTCCTCGCGGGAAGCCAAGAGACCCAGTACTTC. This encodes CASSLLAGSQETQYF.

V and J are TRBV5-1 and TRBJ2-1; TRBD1 matches at 9 bases. The germline V gene encodes CDR1 SGHRS and CDR2 YFSETQ. Trimming removed 0 bases from V and 10 bases from J; junction bases left unmatched: 2. The CDR3 loop spans 13 amino acids. Here the CDR3 DNA reads TGCGCCAGCAGCTTGGTGGACAGGGGAGAGCAGTTCTTC. It codes for CASSLVDRGEQFF.

This clonotype has a count of ten or more. The chain has TRBV2 and TRBJ2-4; D may correspond to TRBD1 or TRBD2 (6 bases each). The germline V and J ends were trimmed by 6 bases and 2 bases, with 14 bases remaining between them. The CDR3 is 15 amino acids. Germline loops: CDR1 SNHLY, CDR2 FYNNEI. The CDR3 bases are TGTGCCAGCAGCTTGACGGGGGCCCCCAAAAACATTCAGTACTTC. It yields the protein CASSLTGAPKNIQYF.

The table lists this clonotype with many counts. The V call is TRBV12-3 or TRBV12-4, the J call TRBJ2-1; TRBD2 is a possible D gene (6 bases). V was cut by 0 bases and J by 3 bases, with 6 bases left in between. This CDR3 spans 14 amino acids. The CDR3 sequence is CASSLAGGYNEQFF. The CDR3 DNA reads TGTGCCAGCAGTTTAGCGGGAGGCTACAATGAGCAGTTCTTC.

V usage is TRBV7-9 and J usage is TRBJ2-5, with D tentatively TRBD1 (5 bases). V lost 5 bases and J 5 bases, leaving 18 bases between the germline ends. Germline lookup yields CDR1 SEHNR and CDR2 FQNEAQ (reference sequence). The CDR3 is 15 amino acids. The CDR3 loop reads CASSIIIRDTETQYF. The CDR3 nucleotides read TGTGCCAGCAGCATAATAATCAGGGATACGGAGACCCAGTACTTC.

At least ten counts were recorded for this clonotype. In DNA form, the CDR3 reads TGTGCCAGCAGTGATCTGGGAACCTACGAGCAGTACTTC. This translates into CASSDLGTYEQYF. V is TRBV25-1 and J is TRBJ2-7; D is uncertain. Germline V gene lookup returns CDR1 MGHDK and CDR2 SYGVNS. V was trimmed by 3 bases and J by 2 bases, leaving 8 bases between them. The CDR3 consists of 13 residues.

The rearrangement uses TRBV7-2 and TRBJ2-7, with D maybe TRBD2 (6 bases). CDR1 and CDR2 from the germline V gene are SGHTA and FQGNSA. CDR3 length equals 13 residues. Trimming shortened V by 5 bases and J by 3 bases, and 11 bases separated the two germline ends. The CDR3 loop reads CASSTGVLYEQYF. The CDR3 region has the DNA TGTGCCAGCAGCACGGGAGTCCTCTACGAGCAGTACTTC.